This TCR beta chain was documented in a study of OX40 agonist ivuxolimab in advanced cancers. On this clone itself: Antigen unknown.

Study results and limitations: Part of the nonresponder group also had normalized T-cell clonal expansion that was low. The mean number of expanded clones was higher in CD8+ T cells than in CD4+.

Data came from immunoSEQ multiplex PCR; TCRdb stores just in-frame clones and leaves some out. The sample lists around 19,000 clones; approximately 85% were seen once. V was clipped by 1 base and J by 3 bases, with 22 bases between them. CDR3 length: 18 residues. Looked up from germline, CDR1 is LNHNV and CDR2 is YYDKDF (reference sequence). The rearrangement uses TRBV15 and TRBJ2-7; TRBD1 might be the D (6 bases). The receptor was isolated from an adult with an advanced solid tumor such as melanoma, head and neck, liver or kidney cancer. Specimen: CD4+ or CD8+ T cells sorted from blood, collected in a trial of the OX40 agonist ivuxolimab. CDR3: CATSRVRIQGFSFYEQYF. The CDR3 DNA sequence: TGTGCCACCAGCAGAGTTCGGATACAGGGATTCAGTTTCTACGAGCAGTACTTC.